These T cell receptor beta chains were read from a single sample in a study of T-cell memory formation after mild COVID-19. TCRdb re-analysed the 5' RACE reads in MiXCR, keeping a single row per CDR3 protein. The sample includes approximately 490,000 distinct CDR3 sequences, about a fifth of them seen just once. The sequencing input was PBMCs or a T cell subset sorted from them (not recorded which). These receptors all stem from an adult woman who had mild COVID-19 (a few samples of this study predate the infection). Cell type and time point are not known. Both conserved end residues are part of each CDR3. D genes are given only for firm matches. A row's size may be missing; if present it is once, few, many or a size class.

v_gene	j_gene	d_gene	abundance	CDR3aa	CDR3nt
TRBV7-2	TRBJ2-7	TRBD2	few	CASSQRSGSRYEQYF	TGTGCCAGCAGCCAGCGTAGCGGGAGTCGCTACGAGCAGTACTTC
TRBV7-6	TRBJ2-1	TRBD2	NA	CASSLGSGGPVGNEQFF	TGTGCCAGCAGCTTAGGGAGCGGGGGTCCGGTGGGCAATGAGCAGTTCTTC
TRBV7-6	TRBJ2-6	TRBD1	NA	CASSFDRVSGANVLTF	TGTGCCAGCAGCTTTGACAGGGTTTCTGGGGCCAACGTCCTGACTTTC
TRBV6-5	TRBJ2-1	NA	NA	CASKRYESSYNEQFF	TGTGCCAGCAAAAGATATGAAAGCTCCTACAATGAGCAGTTCTTC
TRBV7-3	TRBJ2-3	TRBD2	few	CASSLLAGGPADTQYF	TGTGCCAGCAGCCTGCTAGCGGGAGGGCCAGCAGATACGCAGTATTTT
TRBV20-1	TRBJ1-2	TRBD1	NA	CSAEHRGGGYTF	TGCAGTGCTGAACACAGGGGCGGTGGCTACACCTTC
TRBV25-1	TRBJ2-5	NA	few	CASSELSTYQETQYF	TGTGCCAGCAGTGAATTATCGACTTACCAAGAGACCCAGTACTTC
TRBV4-1	TRBJ1-1	NA	NA	CASSRDGGGSNTEAFF	TGCGCCAGCAGCCGAGACGGGGGTGGGTCGAACACTGAAGCTTTCTTT
TRBV29-1	TRBJ2-1	TRBD2	many	CSVEVAGVWEQFF	TGCAGCGTTGAAGTTGCGGGAGTCTGGGAGCAGTTCTTC
TRBV6-1	TRBJ1-1	NA	NA	CASSVRVADEAFF	TGTGCCAGCAGTGTCAGGGTCGCGGATGAAGCTTTCTTT
TRBV7-9	TRBJ1-2	NA	NA	CASSLAPQGLGNGYTF	TGTGCCAGCAGCTTAGCGCCACAGGGTCTCGGGAATGGCTACACCTTC
TRBV6-6	TRBJ1-5	NA	NA	CASSDRYSNQPQHF	TGTGCCAGCAGTGACAGATATAGCAATCAGCCCCAGCATTTT